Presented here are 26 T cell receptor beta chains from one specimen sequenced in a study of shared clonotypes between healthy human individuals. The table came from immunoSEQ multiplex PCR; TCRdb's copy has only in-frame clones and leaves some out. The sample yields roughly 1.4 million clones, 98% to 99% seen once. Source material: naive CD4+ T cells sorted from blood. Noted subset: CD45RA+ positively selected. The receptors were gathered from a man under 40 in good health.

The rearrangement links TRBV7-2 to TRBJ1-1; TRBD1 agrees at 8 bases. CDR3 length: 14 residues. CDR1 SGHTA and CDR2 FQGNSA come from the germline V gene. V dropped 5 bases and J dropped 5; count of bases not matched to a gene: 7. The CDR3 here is CASSAPGQDTEAFF. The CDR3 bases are TGTGCCAGCAGCGCCCCGGGACAGGATACTGAAGCTTTCTTT.

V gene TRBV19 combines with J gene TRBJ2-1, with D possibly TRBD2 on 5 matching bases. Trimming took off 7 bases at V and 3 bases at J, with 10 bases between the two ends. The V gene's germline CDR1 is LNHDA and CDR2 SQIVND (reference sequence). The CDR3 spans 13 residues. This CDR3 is CASNPGFYNEQFF. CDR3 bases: TGTGCCAGTAACCCGGGATTCTACAATGAGCAGTTCTTC. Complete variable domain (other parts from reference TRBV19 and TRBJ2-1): DGGITQSPKYLFRKEGQNVTLSCEQNLNHDAMYWYRQDPGQGLRLIYYSQIVNDFQKGDIAEGYSVSREKKESFPLTVTSAQKNPTAFYLCASNPGFYNEQFFGPGTRLTVL.

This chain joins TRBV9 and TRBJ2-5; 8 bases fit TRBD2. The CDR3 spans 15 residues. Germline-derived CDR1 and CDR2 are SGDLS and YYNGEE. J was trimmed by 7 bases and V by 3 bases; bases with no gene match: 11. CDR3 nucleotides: TGTGCCAGCAGCGGACTTTCTGGGGCGGGAGGGACCCAGTACTTC. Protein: CASSGLSGAGGTQYF.

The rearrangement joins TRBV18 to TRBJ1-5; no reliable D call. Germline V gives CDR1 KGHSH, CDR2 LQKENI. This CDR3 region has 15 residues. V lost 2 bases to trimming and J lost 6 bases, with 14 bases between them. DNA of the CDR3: TGTGCCAGCTCACCATCCCCAGGTGGACTTCAGCCCCAGCATTTT. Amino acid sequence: CASSPSPGGLQPQHF.

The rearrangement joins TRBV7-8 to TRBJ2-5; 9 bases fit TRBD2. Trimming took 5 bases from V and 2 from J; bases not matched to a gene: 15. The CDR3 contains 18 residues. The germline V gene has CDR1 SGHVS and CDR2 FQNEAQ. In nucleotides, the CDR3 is TGTGCCAGCAGCGCAGGGATTGGGACTAGCTACCCTCAAGAGACCCAGTACTTC. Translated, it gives CASSAGIGTSYPQETQYF.

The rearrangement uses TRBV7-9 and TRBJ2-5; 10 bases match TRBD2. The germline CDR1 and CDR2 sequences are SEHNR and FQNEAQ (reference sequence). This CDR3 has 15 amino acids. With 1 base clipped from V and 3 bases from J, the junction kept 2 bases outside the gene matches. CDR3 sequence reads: CASSLELAGEETQYF. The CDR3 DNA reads TGTGCCAGCAGCTTAGAGCTAGCGGGAGAAGAGACCCAGTACTTC. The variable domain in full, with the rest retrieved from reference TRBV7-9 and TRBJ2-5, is DTGVSQNPRHKITKRGQNVTFRCDPISEHNRLYWYRQTLGQGPEFLTYFQNEAQLEKSRLLSDRFSAERPKGSFSTLEIQRTEQGDSAMYLCASSLELAGEETQYFGPGTRLLVL.

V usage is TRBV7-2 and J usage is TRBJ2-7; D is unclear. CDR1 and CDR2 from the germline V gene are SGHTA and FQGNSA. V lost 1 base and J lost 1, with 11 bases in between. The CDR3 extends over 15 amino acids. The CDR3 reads CASSLEIPISYEQYF. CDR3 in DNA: TGTGCCAGCAGCTTAGAGATTCCAATATCCTACGAGCAGTACTTC.

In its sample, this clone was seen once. CDR3 nucleotides: TGTGCCAGCAGCCCAAGGGGGGGCCGAGGGGAGACCCAGTACTTC. As protein: CASSPRGGRGETQYF. The chain employs TRBV7-8 and TRBJ2-5; D might be TRBD2 (7 bases). Trimming took off 5 bases at V and 5 bases at J, with 18 bases between the two ends. CDR3 size: 15 residues. The germline V gene has CDR1 SGHVS and CDR2 FQNEAQ. Drawing the rest from reference TRBV7-8 and TRBJ2-5, the complete variable domain is GAGVSQSPRYKVAKRGQDVALRCDPISGHVSLFWYQQALGQGPEFLTYFQNEAQLDKSGLPSDRFFAERPEGSVSTLKIQRTQQEDSAVYLCASSPRGGRGETQYFGPGTRLLVL.

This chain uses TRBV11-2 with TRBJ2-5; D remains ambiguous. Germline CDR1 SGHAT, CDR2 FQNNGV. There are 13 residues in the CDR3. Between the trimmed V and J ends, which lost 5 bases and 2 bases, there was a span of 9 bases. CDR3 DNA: TGTGCCAGCAGCCCCCTATCTCAAGAGACCCAGTACTTC. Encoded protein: CASSPLSQETQYF.

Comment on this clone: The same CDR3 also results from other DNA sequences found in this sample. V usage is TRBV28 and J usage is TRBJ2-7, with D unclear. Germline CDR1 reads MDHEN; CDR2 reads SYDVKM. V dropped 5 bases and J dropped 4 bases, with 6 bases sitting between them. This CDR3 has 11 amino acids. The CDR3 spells CASSRYYEQYF. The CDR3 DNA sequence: TGTGCCAGCAGTCGATATTACGAGCAGTACTTC. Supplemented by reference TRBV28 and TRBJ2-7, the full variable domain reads DVKVTQSSRYLVKRTGEKVFLECVQDMDHENMFWYRQDPGLGLRLIYFSYDVKMKEKGDIPEGYSVSREKKERFSLILESASTNQTSMYLCASSRYYEQYFGPGTRLTVT.

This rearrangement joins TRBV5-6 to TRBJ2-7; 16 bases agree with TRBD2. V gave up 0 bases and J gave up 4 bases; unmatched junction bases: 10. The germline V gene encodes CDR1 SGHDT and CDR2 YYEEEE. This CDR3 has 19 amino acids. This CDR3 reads CASSLANRGLAGGSYEQYF. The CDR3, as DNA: TGTGCCAGCAGCTTGGCTAACAGGGGACTAGCGGGAGGGTCTTACGAGCAGTACTTC.

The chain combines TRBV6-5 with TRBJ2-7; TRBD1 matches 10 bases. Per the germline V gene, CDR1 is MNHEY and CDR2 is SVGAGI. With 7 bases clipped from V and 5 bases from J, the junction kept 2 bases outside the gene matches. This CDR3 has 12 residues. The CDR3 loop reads CASTGTGDEQYF. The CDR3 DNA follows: TGTGCCAGCACTGGGACAGGGGACGAGCAGTACTTC.

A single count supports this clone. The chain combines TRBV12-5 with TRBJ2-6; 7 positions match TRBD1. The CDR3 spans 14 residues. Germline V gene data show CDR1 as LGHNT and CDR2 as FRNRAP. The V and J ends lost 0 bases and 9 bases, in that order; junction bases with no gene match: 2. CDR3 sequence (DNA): TGTGCTAGTGGTTTGGTACAGGGGTTCAACGTCCTGACTTTC. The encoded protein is CASGLVQGFNVLTF.

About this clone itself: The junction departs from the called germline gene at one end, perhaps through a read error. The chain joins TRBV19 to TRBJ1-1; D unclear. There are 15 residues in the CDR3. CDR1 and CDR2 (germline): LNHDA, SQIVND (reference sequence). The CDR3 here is CASSINSQRNAEAFF. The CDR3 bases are TGTGCCAGTAGTATAAACTCACAGAGGAACGCTGAAGCTTTCTTT.

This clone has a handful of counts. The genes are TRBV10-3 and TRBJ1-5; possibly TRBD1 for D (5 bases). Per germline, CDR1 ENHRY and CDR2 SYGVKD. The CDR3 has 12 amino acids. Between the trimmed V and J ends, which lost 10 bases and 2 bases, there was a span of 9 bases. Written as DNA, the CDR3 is TGTGCCAGTGGGGCGGGCAATCAGCCCCAGCATTTT. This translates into CASGAGNQPQHF.

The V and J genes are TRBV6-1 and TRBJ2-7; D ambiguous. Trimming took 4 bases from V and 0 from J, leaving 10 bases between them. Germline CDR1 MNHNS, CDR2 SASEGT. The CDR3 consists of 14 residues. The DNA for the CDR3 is TGTGCCAGCAGTGTGTACGCCAGCTCCTACGAGCAGTACTTC. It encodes CASSVYASSYEQYF.

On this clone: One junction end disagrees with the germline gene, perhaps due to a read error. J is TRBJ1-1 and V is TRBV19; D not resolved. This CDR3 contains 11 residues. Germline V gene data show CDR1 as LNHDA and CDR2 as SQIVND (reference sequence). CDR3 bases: TGTGCCAGTAGCCCGAATGGGCCCCACCAATTT. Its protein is CASSPNGPHQF.

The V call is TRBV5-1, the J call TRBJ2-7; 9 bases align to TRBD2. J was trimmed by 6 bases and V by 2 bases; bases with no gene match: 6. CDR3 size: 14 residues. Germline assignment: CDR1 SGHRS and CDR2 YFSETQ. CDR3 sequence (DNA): TGCGCCAGCAGCTTCCAGCGGGAGGTTAGCGAGCAGTACTTC. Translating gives CASSFQREVSEQYF.

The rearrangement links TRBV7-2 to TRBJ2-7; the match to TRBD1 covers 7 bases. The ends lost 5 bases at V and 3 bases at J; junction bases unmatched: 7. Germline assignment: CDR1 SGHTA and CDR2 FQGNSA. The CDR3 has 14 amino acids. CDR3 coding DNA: TGTGCCAGCAGCCCGGCGACAGGGCACTACGAGCAGTACTTC. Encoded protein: CASSPATGHYEQYF.

The CDR3: CASSKRREQWTSGNNEQFF. The CDR3, as DNA: TGTGCCAGCAGCAAAAGGAGGGAACAGTGGACTAGCGGAAACAATGAGCAGTTCTTC. This rearrangement joins TRBV21-1 to TRBJ2-1; TRBD2 reflects the table's D call only, with no check against the DNA. TRBV21-1 is a recognized pseudogene. The CDR3 consists of 19 residues.

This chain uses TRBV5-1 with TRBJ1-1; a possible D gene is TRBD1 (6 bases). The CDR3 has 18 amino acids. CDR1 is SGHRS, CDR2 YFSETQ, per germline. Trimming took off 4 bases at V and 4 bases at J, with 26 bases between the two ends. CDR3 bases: TGCGCCAGCAGCCTGGGTGCCCTGGTGGGGGGCGGGCGCACTGAAGCTTTCTTT. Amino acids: CASSLGALVGGGRTEAFF.

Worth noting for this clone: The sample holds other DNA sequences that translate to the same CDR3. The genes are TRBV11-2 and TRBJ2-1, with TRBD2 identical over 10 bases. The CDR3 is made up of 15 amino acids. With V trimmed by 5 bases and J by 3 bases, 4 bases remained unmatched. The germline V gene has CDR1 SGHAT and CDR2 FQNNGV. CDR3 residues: CASSRTSGDYNEQFF. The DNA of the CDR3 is TGTGCCAGCAGCCGAACTAGCGGGGACTACAATGAGCAGTTCTTC. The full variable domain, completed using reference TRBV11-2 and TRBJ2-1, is EAGVAQSPRYKIIEKRQSVAFWCNPISGHATLYWYQQILGQGPKLLIQFQNNGVVDDSQLPKDRFSAERLKGVDSTLKIQPAKLEDSAVYLCASSRTSGDYNEQFFGPGTRLTVL.

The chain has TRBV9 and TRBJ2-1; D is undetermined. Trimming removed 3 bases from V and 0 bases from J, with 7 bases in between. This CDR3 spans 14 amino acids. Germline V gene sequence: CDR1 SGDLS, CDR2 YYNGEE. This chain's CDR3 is CASSAYVSYNEQFF. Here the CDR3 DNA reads TGTGCCAGCAGCGCGTACGTCTCCTACAATGAGCAGTTCTTC.

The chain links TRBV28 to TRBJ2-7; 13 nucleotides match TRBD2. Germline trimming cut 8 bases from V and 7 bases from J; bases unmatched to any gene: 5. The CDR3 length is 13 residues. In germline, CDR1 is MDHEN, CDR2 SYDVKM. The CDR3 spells CASGLAGAREQYF. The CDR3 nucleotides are TGTGCCAGCGGACTAGCGGGAGCGAGGGAGCAGTACTTC.

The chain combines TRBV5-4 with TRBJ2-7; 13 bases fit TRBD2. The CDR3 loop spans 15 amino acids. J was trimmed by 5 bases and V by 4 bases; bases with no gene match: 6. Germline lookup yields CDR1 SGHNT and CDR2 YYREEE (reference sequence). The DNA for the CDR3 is TGTGCCAGCAGCCAACTAGCGGGAGGGCCACACGAGCAGTACTTC. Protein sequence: CASSQLAGGPHEQYF.

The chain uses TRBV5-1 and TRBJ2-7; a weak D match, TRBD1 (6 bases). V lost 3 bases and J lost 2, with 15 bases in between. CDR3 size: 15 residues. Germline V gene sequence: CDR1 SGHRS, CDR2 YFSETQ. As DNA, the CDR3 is TGCGCCAGCAGCTCACAGGGCGCAGGAACCTACGAGCAGTACTTC. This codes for CASSSQGAGTYEQYF. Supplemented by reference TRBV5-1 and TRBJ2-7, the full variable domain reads KAGVTQTPRYLIKTRGQQVTLSCSPISGHRSVSWYQQTPGQGLQFLFEYFSETQRNKGNFPGRFSGRQFSNSRSEMNVSTLELGDSALYLCASSSQGAGTYEQYFGPGTRLTVT.